One sample yielded the 15 T cell receptor beta chains listed below, sequenced in a study of technical replicates of blood from a few donors. Produced via immunoSEQ multiplex PCR; TCRdb's table is partial and in-frame only. The repertoire consists of about 94,000 clones, with roughly 96% occurring once and the leading ten covering more than 0.2%. The sequenced sample was T cells isolated from PBMCs. These receptors all stem from a human donor in good health.

The chain links TRBV19 to TRBJ1-4; 7 bases fit TRBD1. V was pared by 6 bases and J by 4 bases, with 8 bases of the junction left unmatched. The CDR3 runs to 15 residues. Germline V gene lookup returns CDR1 LNHDA and CDR2 SQIVND (reference sequence). CDR3: CASSADRARNEKLFF. The CDR3 DNA sequence: TGTGCCAGTAGCGCCGACAGGGCCCGTAATGAAAAACTGTTTTTT.

The chain links TRBV7-9 to TRBJ2-7, with 8 bases fitting TRBD2. The CDR3 covers 16 residues. Trimming removed 5 bases from V and 6 bases from J; junction bases left unmatched: 15. Per germline, CDR1 SEHNR and CDR2 FQNEAQ (reference sequence). CDR3 amino acids: CASSVRAREGSGEQYF. CDR3 nucleotides: TGTGCCAGCAGCGTAAGGGCTCGGGAGGGAAGTGGCGAGCAGTACTTC.

This clone showed up just a few times. The germline gene is not matched at one end of the junction; a read error may be the cause. DNA of the CDR3: TGCGCCAGCAGCCAAGATCATACGATAGGACAGGGGAGGATGGTCTTC. This translates into CASSQDHTIGQGRMVF. The chain couples TRBV4-1 to TRBJ2-1; TRBD1 aligns across 9 bases. Germline CDR1 and CDR2: MGHRA and YSYEKL. The CDR3 is 16 residues long.

The V and J genes are TRBV4-1 and TRBJ1-5, with D perhaps matching TRBD1 (5 bases). CDR1 MGHRA and CDR2 YSYEKL come from the germline V gene. This CDR3 is built from 15 residues. V lost 3 bases, J lost 5 bases, and 14 bases lay in between. The CDR3 reads CASSQAAGGYQPQHF. DNA for the CDR3: TGCGCCAGCAGCCAGGCGGCGGGGGGGTATCAGCCCCAGCATTTT.

DNA of the CDR3: TGTGCCAGCAGTTTAGTAGCGGGAGGGGATACGCAGTATTTT. The encoded protein is CASSLVAGGDTQYF. The chain links TRBV28 to TRBJ2-3, with 11 bases that match TRBD2. Looked up from germline, CDR1 is MDHEN and CDR2 is SYDVKM. This CDR3 has 14 amino acids. V lost 2 bases and J lost 6; bases outside the gene matches: 1.

This chain connects TRBV19 to TRBJ2-5; the D gene is possibly TRBD2 (6 bases). The CDR3 covers 13 residues. Germline V lookup: CDR1 LNHDA, CDR2 SQIVND (reference sequence). The germline V and J ends were trimmed by 6 bases and 1 base, with 9 bases remaining between them. This chain's CDR3 is CASRAGRQETQYF. The CDR3 DNA is TGTGCCAGTAGGGCGGGGCGCCAAGAGACCCAGTACTTC. Full variable domain (remainder filled in from reference TRBV19 and TRBJ2-5): DGGITQSPKYLFRKEGQNVTLSCEQNLNHDAMYWYRQDPGQGLRLIYYSQIVNDFQKGDIAEGYSVSREKKESFPLTVTSAQKNPTAFYLCASRAGRQETQYFGPGTRLLVL.

V and J are TRBV27 and TRBJ2-5, with unresolved D. CDR1 is MNHEY, CDR2 SMNVEV, per germline (reference sequence). Trimming took 1 base from V and 5 from J, leaving 11 bases between them. This CDR3 spans 14 amino acids. The CDR3 DNA is TGTGCCAGCAGTTTATTCCCGGCCGGGGAGACCCAGTACTTC. Its translation: CASSLFPAGETQYF.

The rearrangement joins TRBV5-1 to TRBJ2-1; 8 bases map to TRBD2. In germline, CDR1 is SGHRS, CDR2 YFSETQ. The CDR3 consists of 15 residues. J was trimmed by 2 bases and V by 4 bases; bases with no gene match: 5. The CDR3 DNA reads as TGCGCCAGCAGCATTACTAGCGGACCCTACAATGAGCAGTTCTTC. Translating gives CASSITSGPYNEQFF.

The chain uses TRBV7-9 and TRBJ1-1; D is ambiguous. The CDR3 totals 16 residues. The V gene lost 7 bases and the J gene lost 5 bases, with 23 bases spanning the gap. Germline V gene sequence: CDR1 SEHNR, CDR2 FQNEAQ (reference sequence). Here the CDR3 DNA reads TGTGCCAGCATTCCACAAAGTCGAACTAGTAGGACTGAAGCTTTCTTT. It encodes CASIPQSRTSRTEAFF.

J is TRBJ2-2 and V is TRBV5-1; TRBD2 matches at 10 bases. CDR1 and CDR2 from the germline V gene are SGHRS and YFSETQ. CDR3 length: 18 amino acids. Trimming removed 3 bases from V and 1 base from J; junction bases left unmatched: 9. The CDR3 loop is CASSWSTSGWGNTGELFF. The CDR3, as DNA: TGCGCCAGCAGCTGGTCGACTAGCGGGTGGGGGAACACCGGGGAGCTGTTTTTT.

This chain joins TRBV5-1 and TRBJ1-2; no clear D gene. Trimming removed 4 bases at V and 1 base at J, with 14 bases between. The CDR3 contains 15 residues. Per germline, CDR1 SGHRS and CDR2 YFSETQ. The CDR3 reads CASSPLKRDNYGYTF. Here the CDR3 DNA reads TGCGCCAGCAGCCCCTTAAAGAGGGATAACTATGGCTACACCTTC.

This chain uses TRBV7-3 with TRBJ2-1; TRBD1 matches 8 bases. V shed 3 bases and J 10 bases; nucleotides not matched to a gene: 5. The CDR3 covers 13 residues. CDR1 and CDR2 (germline): SGHTA, FQGTGA. CDR3 sequence reads: CASSFQGAGEQFF. The CDR3 DNA reads as TGTGCCAGCAGCTTTCAGGGGGCAGGGGAGCAGTTCTTC.

The chain is built from TRBV5-6 and TRBJ2-3, with 10 bases identical to TRBD2. In germline, CDR1 is SGHDT, CDR2 YYEEEE. The CDR3 covers 17 residues. Unmatched junction bases numbered 10, after V lost 4 bases and J lost 2 bases. Here the CDR3 DNA reads TGTGCCAGCAGCCCAATCGGGACTAGCGAATCCACAGATACGCAGTATTTT. Translation gives CASSPIGTSESTDTQYF.

Written as DNA, the CDR3 is TGTGCCAGCAGCTCCCCCGGGACTAGCCTTGGGCAAGAGACCCAGTACTTC. This translates into CASSSPGTSLGQETQYF. The chain combines TRBV7-2 with TRBJ2-5, with 9 bases that match TRBD2. Trimming at V came to 4 bases and at J to 2 bases, leaving 11 bases not matched to a gene. The CDR3 runs to 17 residues. The germline CDR1 and CDR2 sequences are SGHTA and FQGNSA.

The J gene is TRBJ1-1, the V gene TRBV6-5; D remains ambiguous. Germline CDR1 reads MNHEY; CDR2 reads SVGAGI. The ends were cut back, 0 bases at V and 8 bases at J, with 13 bases in the middle. The CDR3 is 14 amino acids. The CDR3 sequence: CASSYSRRAIEAFF. In nucleotides, the CDR3 is TGTGCCAGCAGTTACTCGAGGAGGGCCATCGAAGCTTTCTTT.